These T cell receptor beta chains were read from a single sample in a study of beta chain features in type 1 diabetes. Data came from immunoSEQ multiplex PCR; TCRdb stores just in-frame clones and leaves some out. The data show 140,000 to 150,000 clones, more than 9% seen once. Sequences were obtained from naive CD4+ T cells from blood. The receptors come from a man younger than 35 in good health. CDR3s include the opening cysteine and the closing phenylalanine or tryptophan. A D gene is named only where the DNA matches it firmly. Expanded clones get a size class; other rows say once, few or many, or leave the size out.

>TRBD1|TRBJ1-1|.|TRBV18
TGTGCCAGCTCACCTTCGACAGGGGGCACTGAAGCTTTCTTT
CASSPSTGGTEAFF
>.|TRBJ2-7|.|TRBV27
TGTGCCAGCAGTTTAAGTCAGGGGACCTACGAGCAGTACTTC
CASSLSQGTYEQYF
>.|TRBJ1-4|.|TRBV30
TGTGCCTGGAGTGTAGGTCAGGGTGGTGAAAAACTGTTTTTT
CAWSVGQGGEKLFF
>TRBD1|TRBJ2-5|.|TRBV7-2
TGTGCCAGCAGCTCTAGGACAGGGGGCGAGACCCAGTACTTC
CASSSRTGGETQYF
>.|TRBJ2-5|few|TRBV2
TGTGCCAGCAGCTCCAGGCCGGAGACCCAGTACTTC
CASSSRPETQYF
>.|TRBJ1-2|few|TRBV28
TGTGCCAGCAGTTACCCTGGCAGTACCCATGGCTACACCTTC
CASSYPGSTHGYTF
>.|TRBJ2-7|few|TRBV18
TGTGCCAGCTCACCCCCTGGGGGGACTCCTCCCTACGAGCAGTACTTC
CASSPPGGTPPYEQYF
>.|TRBJ2-1|.|TRBV14
TGTGCCAGCAACTTTAGGGGGGGGGCCTACAATGAGCAGTTCTTC
CASNFRGGAYNEQFF
>TRBD2|TRBJ2-7|.|TRBV7-9
TGTGCCAGCAGCAGTAGCGGGGGGGCCTACGAGCAGTACTTC
CASSSSGGAYEQYF
>.|TRBJ2-7|few|TRBV5-6
TGTGCCAGCAGCTTGGTCAGTAACGAGCAGTACTTC
CASSLVSNEQYF
>TRBD1|TRBJ1-1|.|TRBV11-2
TGTGCCAGCAGCTTAGGGACCGGGACAGGGAAGGAGGCTTTCTTT
CASSLGTGTGKEAFF
>TRBD1|TRBJ2-5|.|TRBV18
TGTGCCAGCTCACTTCAACGACAGGGCAATGGGGAGACCCAGTACTTC
CASSLQRQGNGETQYF
>TRBD2|TRBJ2-5|few|TRBV7-3
TGTGCCAGCAGCTTACTTAGCGGGCCCCAAGAGACCCAGTACTTC
CASSLLSGPQETQYF
>.|TRBJ2-1|.|TRBV7-9
TGTGCCAGCAACCCGGGGGAGGTGGTGAATGAGCAGTTCTTC
CASNPGEVVNEQFF
>.|TRBJ1-2|.|TRBV7-2
TGTGCCAGCAGCTTTGCGGGGGTTTTTGGCTACACCTTC
CASSFAGVFGYTF
>TRBD2|TRBJ2-5|.|TRBV19
TGTGCCAGTAGTATAACCCTCGCGGGGGGTCAAGAGACCCAGTACTTC
CASSITLAGGQETQYF
>.|TRBJ1-4|few|TRBV5-6
TGTGCCAGCAGCTTTAACGGTGCAACTAATGAAAAACTGTTTTTT
CASSFNGATNEKLFF
>TRBD1|TRBJ1-2|few|TRBV27
TGTGCCAGCAGTTTACAGGGGGCATCCGATGGCTACACCTTC
CASSLQGASDGYTF
>.|TRBJ1-3|.|TRBV4-3
TGCGCCAGCAGCCCCCGGTCCTCGGGAAACACCATATATTTT
CASSPRSSGNTIYF
>.|TRBJ2-3|.|TRBV5-6
TGTGCCAGCAGCTTGCGGGGGGCGGATACGCAGTATTTT
CASSLRGADTQYF
>.|TRBJ1-1|few|TRBV5-4
TGTGCCAGCAGCTTCCCTTCCGGACAGAACACTGAAGCTTTCTTT
CASSFPSGQNTEAFF
>TRBD1|TRBJ1-2|.|TRBV7-8
TGTGCCAGCAGCTTAGCGGGTGGAGGGGGCAATGGCTACACCTTC
CASSLAGGGGNGYTF
>.|TRBJ1-5|few|TRBV6-5
TGTGCCAGCAGCCAACAGGGTCGGAATCAGCCCCAGCATTTT
CASSQQGRNQPQHF
>TRBD1|TRBJ1-4|.|TRBV18
TGTGCCAGCTCACCAGACGACGGACAGGGGACAAAACTGTTTTTT
CASSPDDGQGTKLFF
>.|TRBJ1-6|.|TRBV7-2
TGTGCCAGCAGCTTCAGAAATTCACCCCTCCACTTT
CASSFRNSPLHF
>.|TRBJ2-1|few|TRBV19
TGTGCCAGTATCCCCGGCGGGTCCGCCTACAATGAGCAGTTCTTC
CASIPGGSAYNEQFF
>.|TRBJ1-2|few|TRBV29-1
TGCAGCGACGTGGGGGGGGCTGGCTACACCTTC
CSDVGGAGYTF
>.|TRBJ1-5|once|TRBV4-1
TGCGCCAGCAGCCAAGATAGCCGGGGTGGGCAGCCCCAGCATTTT
CASSQDSRGGQPQHF
>.|TRBJ1-2|.|TRBV11-2
TGTGCCAGCAGCTACGACAGTAACTATGGCTACACCTTC
CASSYDSNYGYTF
>TRBD2|TRBJ2-2|.|TRBV5-1
TGCGCCAGCAGCTTAATTCCGGCGGGGGACACCGGGGAGCTGTTTTTT
CASSLIPAGDTGELFF